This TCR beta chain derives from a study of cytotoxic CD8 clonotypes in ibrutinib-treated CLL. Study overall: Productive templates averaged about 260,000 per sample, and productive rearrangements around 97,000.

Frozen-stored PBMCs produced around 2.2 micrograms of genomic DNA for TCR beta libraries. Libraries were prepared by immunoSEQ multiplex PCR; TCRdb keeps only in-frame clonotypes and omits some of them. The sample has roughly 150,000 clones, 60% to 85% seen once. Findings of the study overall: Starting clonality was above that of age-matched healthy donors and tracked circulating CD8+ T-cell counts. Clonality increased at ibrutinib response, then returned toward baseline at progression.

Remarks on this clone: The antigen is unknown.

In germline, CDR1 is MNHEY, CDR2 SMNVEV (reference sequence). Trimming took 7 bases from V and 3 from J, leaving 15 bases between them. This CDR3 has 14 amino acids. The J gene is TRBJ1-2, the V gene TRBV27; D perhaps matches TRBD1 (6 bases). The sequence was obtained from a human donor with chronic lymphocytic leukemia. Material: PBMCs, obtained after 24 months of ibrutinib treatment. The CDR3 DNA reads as TGTGCCAGCAAGACCCGGGACACACACTATGGCTACACCTTC. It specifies CASKTRDTHYGYTF.